This T cell receptor (beta chain) was retrieved from a study of Ad26.COV2.S vaccination and SARS-CoV-2 variants. Study summary: By the intramuscular route, Ad26.COV2.S was given once, or twice 56 days apart. Study-wide results and limits: Once vaccination had occurred, spike-specific CD8+ and CD4+ T cell responses reportedly showed substantial breadth.

Treatment indicated: about 20 received Ad26.COV2.S at low or high dose, single or two shots; about 5 received placebo; per-sample allocation not given. Samples came from day 63 after the first vaccine or placebo injection. The sample came from a Boston adult aged 18-55 years. Clones were sequenced by immunoSEQ multiplex PCR, and TCRdb holds only the in-frame ones, with some missing. The data contain more than 400,000 clones, approximately 90% of them singletons. Germline CDR1 SGHAT, CDR2 FQNNGV. V lost 1 base and J lost 4, with 11 bases in between. The CDR3 totals 14 residues. Comments on this clone: As yet, its antigen is unknown.

The receptor comes from a person aged 18 to 65 who received the Ad26.COV2.S COVID-19 vaccine or a placebo. Sequenced here: peripheral blood, sampled in a trial of Ad26.COV2.S vaccine versus placebo. The chain is built from TRBV11-2 and TRBJ2-7; D assignment may be TRBD1 or TRBD2 (5 bases each). The CDR3, as DNA: TGTGCCAGCAGCTTAGGCCCGGGGCGGTACGAGCAGTACTTC. Translated: CASSLGPGRYEQYF.